Listed here are 25 T cell receptor beta chains from one sample, sequenced in a study of graft-versus-host responses after intestinal transplantation. Some clones are missing from TCRdb's copy, which holds only in-frame ones; the method was immunoSEQ multiplex PCR. The sample includes tens of thousands of clones, roughly 93% seen only once; the top ten take 0.15% to 0.2%. The antigens for these receptors are not known. Sequenced here: unstimulated CD4+ T cells sorted from spleen or lymph node cells, sampled before transplant. The receptors here all came from a human donor who was the organ donor for an intestinal transplant.

The rearrangement joins TRBV27 to TRBJ1-1; no clear D gene. The CDR3 sequence is 13 residues long. Trimming took 3 bases from V and 7 from J, leaving 12 bases between them. Germline V CDR1 and CDR2: MNHEY, SMNVEV (reference sequence). In DNA form, the CDR3 reads TGTGCCAGCAGTTTCTCAGGTTTCGGTGAAGCTTTCTTT. It encodes CASSFSGFGEAFF.

The chain employs TRBV13 and TRBJ2-5; D remains ambiguous. V lost 4 bases to trimming and J lost 5 bases, with 23 bases between them. The CDR3 contains 17 residues. In germline, CDR1 is PRHDT, CDR2 FYEKMQ (reference sequence). Here the CDR3 reads CASSWFEISVLKETQYF. CDR3 in DNA: TGTGCCAGCAGCTGGTTCGAAATAAGTGTTTTGAAGGAGACCCAGTACTTC.

This chain links TRBV28 with TRBJ2-7; D could derive from TRBD1 or TRBD2 (5 bases each). Germline loops: CDR1 MDHEN, CDR2 SYDVKM. This CDR3 is built from 15 residues. The V end was cut by 6 bases, the J end by 2 bases, with 17 bases between. CDR3 nucleotides: TGTGCCAGCAGACCAACCGGGACCGCAACCTACGAGCAGTACTTC. Residues: CASRPTGTATYEQYF.

This sequence joins TRBV6-1 and TRBJ2-7; 7 bases are a match to TRBD1. The germline V gene encodes CDR1 MNHNS and CDR2 SASEGT. This CDR3 has 15 residues. V dropped 6 bases and J dropped 2; count of bases not matched to a gene: 10. The DNA of the CDR3 is TGTGCCAGCAGGATGTACCAGGGGGACCCCTACGAGCAGTACTTC. Its protein is CASRMYQGDPYEQYF.

This clone appeared a few times. This chain links TRBV7-8 with TRBJ2-1; tentatively, D is TRBD2 (6 bases). The V and J ends lost 3 bases and 4 bases respectively, with 19 bases between them. Looked up from germline, CDR1 is SGHVS and CDR2 is FQNEAQ. The CDR3 totals 17 residues. DNA for the CDR3: TGTGCCAGCAGCTTTAGCTCAGGGACTTCCCAGTACAATGAGCAGTTCTTC. Amino acids: CASSFSSGTSQYNEQFF.

The V gene is TRBV6-5, the J gene TRBJ2-1; 12 nucleotides align to TRBD2. The length of the CDR3 is 15 residues. Germline V CDR1 and CDR2: MNHEY, SVGAGI. J was trimmed by 7 bases and V by 5 bases; bases with no gene match: 6. The CDR3 protein is CASSGLAGGLNEQFF. CDR3 DNA sequence: TGTGCCAGCAGTGGTCTAGCGGGGGGGTTGAATGAGCAGTTCTTC.

V usage is TRBV5-1 and J usage is TRBJ2-2; D is unclear. Between the trimmed V and J ends, which lost 4 bases and 2 bases, there was a span of 6 bases. Looked up from germline, CDR1 is SGHRS and CDR2 is YFSETQ. The length of the CDR3 is 13 residues. The CDR3 loop is CASSQYNTGELFF. Written as DNA, the CDR3 is TGCGCCAGCAGCCAATACAACACCGGGGAGCTGTTTTTT. Combining the CDR3 with reference TRBV5-1 and TRBJ2-2 gives the whole variable domain KAGVTQTPRYLIKTRGQQVTLSCSPISGHRSVSWYQQTPGQGLQFLFEYFSETQRNKGNFPGRFSGRQFSNSRSEMNVSTLELGDSALYLCASSQYNTGELFFGEGSRLTVL.

The chain links TRBV10-3 to TRBJ1-1; 8 nucleotides agree with TRBD1. Trimming removed 2 bases from V and 8 bases from J; junction bases left unmatched: 4. This CDR3 is built from 13 residues. The germline V gene has CDR1 ENHRY and CDR2 SYGVKD. The CDR3 bases are TGTGCCATCAGTGAGGTGGGACAGGCCGAAGCTTTCTTT. Protein sequence: CAISEVGQAEAFF.

In DNA form, the CDR3 reads TGTGCCAGCAGCTTTCTTCCCTTTAGGGGGACCACCGGGGAGCTGTTTTTT. Amino acids: CASSFLPFRGTTGELFF. The chain combines TRBV5-7 with TRBJ2-2; tentative D call: TRBD1 (6 bases). TRBV5-7 carries the ORF label, with uncertain function. The length of the CDR3 is 17 residues. Trimming stripped 2 bases from V and 4 bases from J, with 18 bases between.

The chain recombines TRBV5-1 with TRBJ1-4; no clear D. Per germline, CDR1 SGHRS and CDR2 YFSETQ. This CDR3 is built from 14 residues. V gave up 0 bases and J gave up 0 bases, with 3 bases separating them. The CDR3 here is CASSLEATNEKLFF. The DNA for the CDR3 is TGCGCCAGCAGCTTGGAAGCAACTAATGAAAAACTGTTTTTT.

V and J are TRBV11-2 and TRBJ1-1, with D possibly TRBD1 on 6 matching bases. V gave up 5 bases and J gave up 1 base, with 11 bases separating them. The CDR3 totals 14 residues. The germline gives CDR1 SGHAT, CDR2 FQNNGV. The CDR3 coding sequence is TGTGCCAGCAGCGCCGGACAGTGGAACACTGAAGCTTTCTTT. It yields the protein CASSAGQWNTEAFF. Full variable domain (missing parts from reference TRBV11-2 and TRBJ1-1): EAGVAQSPRYKIIEKRQSVAFWCNPISGHATLYWYQQILGQGPKLLIQFQNNGVVDDSQLPKDRFSAERLKGVDSTLKIQPAKLEDSAVYLCASSAGQWNTEAFFGQGTRLTVV.

This chain connects TRBV12-5 to TRBJ1-1; D is unclear. The CDR3 sequence is 13 residues long. V lost 6 bases and J lost 4, with 12 bases in between. Germline V lookup: CDR1 LGHNT, CDR2 FRNRAP. The DNA of the CDR3 is TGTGCTAGTGGCAATAGCGCGGGCACTGAAGCTTTCTTT. Translating gives CASGNSAGTEAFF.

The chain recombines TRBV5-4 with TRBJ1-1; the match to TRBD1 covers 10 bases. Germline loops: CDR1 SGHNT, CDR2 YYREEE (reference sequence). This CDR3 has 19 residues. V lost 1 base and J lost 1; bases outside the gene matches: 13. As DNA, the CDR3 is TGTGCCAGCAGCTTGATGGAGACAGGGGGCTTTAACGCGAACACTGAAGCTTTCTTT. Residues: CASSLMETGGFNANTEAFF.

The J gene is TRBJ1-1, the V gene TRBV7-3; the D is unclear. V lost 1 base, J lost 3 bases, and 0 bases lay in between. The CDR3 loop spans 11 amino acids. CDR1 is SGHTA, CDR2 FQGTGA, per germline. The CDR3 spells CASSLNTEAFF. The CDR3 nucleotides are TGTGCCAGCAGCTTAAACACTGAAGCTTTCTTT.

The rearrangement links TRBV6-1 to TRBJ2-2; 9 bases fit TRBD1. The CDR3 has 15 residues. V was pared by 2 bases and J by 5 bases, with 3 bases of the junction left unmatched. CDR1 is MNHNS and CDR2 is SASEGT in the germline V gene. This chain's CDR3 is CASSERDRATGELFF. In nucleotides, the CDR3 is TGTGCCAGCAGTGAACGGGACAGGGCTACCGGGGAGCTGTTTTTT.

V usage is TRBV6-1 and J usage is TRBJ1-1; no clear D gene. The CDR3 has 14 amino acids. The ends were cut back, 6 bases at V and 0 bases at J, with 11 bases in the middle. The germline CDR1 and CDR2 sequences are MNHNS and SASEGT. The CDR3 reads CASSRRGLNTEAFF. The CDR3 region has the DNA TGTGCCAGCAGCCGTAGAGGGCTGAACACTGAAGCTTTCTTT.

This chain links TRBV7-2 with TRBJ2-1; 9 nucleotides line up with TRBD1. CDR3 length equals 15 residues. Losses at the gene ends were 5 bases for V and 7 bases for J; bases not matched to a gene: 9. Germline V lookup: CDR1 SGHTA, CDR2 FQGNSA. The CDR3 reads CASSRRTGAGNEQFF. In nucleotides, the CDR3 is TGTGCCAGCAGCCGCCGGACAGGGGCGGGGAATGAGCAGTTCTTC.

This sequence joins TRBV29-1 and TRBJ1-2; 11 bases match TRBD1. J lost 8 bases, V lost 1 base, and 6 bases had no gene match. This CDR3 has 14 residues. Germline CDR1 is SQVTM and CDR2 is ANQGSEA. The CDR3 loop reads CSVEGTGGAEGYTF. The CDR3 nucleotides are TGCAGCGTTGAAGGGACAGGGGGCGCGGAAGGCTACACCTTC.

This sequence joins TRBV9 and TRBJ2-1, with 10 positions matching TRBD2. From germline, CDR1 is SGDLS and CDR2 YYNGEE. The junction had 14 bases not matched to a gene; V was cut back by 4 bases and J by 10 bases. The CDR3 totals 16 residues. CDR3 loop: CASSPRTSGSYVEQFF. The CDR3, as DNA: TGTGCCAGCAGCCCCCGGACTAGCGGTTCCTACGTCGAGCAGTTCTTC.

The V gene is TRBV5-1, the J gene TRBJ2-5; TRBD2 is a possible D gene (6 bases). The CDR3 is 16 residues long. Trimming shortened V by 4 bases and J by 0 bases, and 16 bases separated the two germline ends. Germline values: CDR1 SGHRS, CDR2 YFSETQ. The CDR3 DNA reads as TGCGCCAGCAGCCCTTCAAAGGCGGGGTACCAAGAGACCCAGTACTTC. Residues: CASSPSKAGYQETQYF.

Details on this clone: Other nucleotide sequences in the sample specify the same CDR3. This chain connects TRBV28 to TRBJ2-7; possible D gene TRBD1, 5 bases. CDR1 is MDHEN and CDR2 is SYDVKM in the germline V gene. V gave up 3 bases and J gave up 7 bases, with 13 bases separating them. The CDR3 is 13 residues long. Written as DNA, the CDR3 is TGTGCCAGCAGTTTGCTAAGGGGTGGGGAGCAGTACTTC. Protein sequence: CASSLLRGGEQYF.

The chain combines TRBV19 with TRBJ2-7; either TRBD1 or TRBD2 may supply D (5 bases each). This CDR3 has 14 residues. V shed 9 bases and J shed 0 bases, with 15 bases lying between them. CDR1 is LNHDA, CDR2 SQIVND, per germline (reference sequence). CDR3 coding DNA: TGTGCCAGCGCCCGGGACCCCCGCTCCTACGAGCAGTACTTC. Translated, it gives CASARDPRSYEQYF.

The chain is built from TRBV6-6 and TRBJ1-5, with D uncertain. This CDR3 has 16 residues. The V gene lost 2 bases and the J gene lost 0 bases, with 11 bases spanning the gap. Germline V gene sequence: CDR1 MNHNY, CDR2 SVGAGI (reference sequence). The CDR3 sequence is CASSYESIYSNQPQHF. The DNA of the CDR3 is TGTGCCAGCAGTTACGAGAGTATCTATAGCAATCAGCCCCAGCATTTT.

The chain links TRBV11-3 to TRBJ2-1, with TRBD2 identical over 11 bases. Germline CDR1 reads SGHNT; CDR2 reads YENEEA. V was clipped by 4 bases and J by 9 bases; unmatched bases: 14. The CDR3 length is 17 residues. The chain's CDR3 is CASSSKASGGPWGEQFF. CDR3 DNA: TGTGCCAGCAGCTCGAAGGCTAGCGGGGGGCCATGGGGTGAGCAGTTCTTC.

In its sample, this clone was seen once. The V call is TRBV18, the J call TRBJ2-5, with 8 bases that match TRBD1. Looked up from germline, CDR1 is KGHSH and CDR2 is LQKENI. CDR3 length equals 16 residues. Trimming removed 4 bases from V and 5 bases from J; junction bases left unmatched: 12. CDR3 sequence reads: CASSRTQGDLRETQYF. The CDR3 DNA follows: TGTGCCAGCTCACGAACACAGGGGGACCTTCGGGAGACCCAGTACTTC.